What follows is one T cell receptor (beta chain) and its context. What it recognizes is unknown. UMI-labeled TRB cDNA libraries were prepared by 5' RACE. TCRdb processed the 5' RACE reads again and assigns one entry to each CDR3 protein, with no DNA. The repertoire table contains about 6,700 distinct CDR3 sequences. From germline, CDR1 is MDHEN and CDR2 SYDVKM. The CDR3 totals 16 residues. The record originates from a study of CXCR3-negative and CXCR3-positive naive CD8 T cells. Study-wide results and caveats: TRB CDR3s were more hydrophobic in CXCR3-positive than in CXCR3-negative naive cells.

Sequenced input: naive CXCR3+ CD8+ T cells from blood. Subset reported: CD45RO-CCR7+CD27+CD95- naive CD8+ T cells expressing CXCR3 (TNR3+). The gene calls are TRBV28 and TRBJ2-7; TCRdb calls TRBD2, which cannot be checked without DNA. The origin of this receptor is a human donor in good health. Some clones in this sample may be carry-over from other donors' samples. Here the CDR3 reads CASSFLRKSRHYEQYF.